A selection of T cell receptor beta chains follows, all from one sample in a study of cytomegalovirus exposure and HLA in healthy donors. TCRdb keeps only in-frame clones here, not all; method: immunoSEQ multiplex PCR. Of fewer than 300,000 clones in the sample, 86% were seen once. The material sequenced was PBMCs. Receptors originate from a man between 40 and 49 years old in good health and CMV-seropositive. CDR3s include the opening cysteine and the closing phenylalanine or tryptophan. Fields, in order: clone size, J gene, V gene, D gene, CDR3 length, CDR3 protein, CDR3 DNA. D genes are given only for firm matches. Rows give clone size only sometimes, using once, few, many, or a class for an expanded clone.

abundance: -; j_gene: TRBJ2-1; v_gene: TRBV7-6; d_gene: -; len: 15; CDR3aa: CASSLTTSSYNEQFF; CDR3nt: TGTGCCAGCAGCTTGACTACTAGCTCCTACAATGAGCAGTTCTTC
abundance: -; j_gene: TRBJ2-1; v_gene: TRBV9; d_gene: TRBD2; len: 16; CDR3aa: CASSVYGTSLYDEQFF; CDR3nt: TGTGCCAGCAGCGTATATGGGACTAGCCTTTACGATGAGCAGTTCTTC
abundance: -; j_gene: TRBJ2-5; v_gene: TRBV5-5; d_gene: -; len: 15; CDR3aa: CASSLAETEGETQYF; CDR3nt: TGTGCCAGCAGCTTGGCGGAGACTGAAGGGGAAACCCAGTACTTC
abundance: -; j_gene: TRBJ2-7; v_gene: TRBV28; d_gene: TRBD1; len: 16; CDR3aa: CASSFPGTGGSYEQYF; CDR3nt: TGTGCCAGCAGTTTCCCCGGGACAGGTGGGTCCTACGAGCAGTACTTC
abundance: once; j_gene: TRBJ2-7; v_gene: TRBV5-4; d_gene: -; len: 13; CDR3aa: CASSRGWAYEQYF; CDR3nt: TGTGCCAGCAGCCGAGGGTGGGCCTACGAGCAGTACTTC
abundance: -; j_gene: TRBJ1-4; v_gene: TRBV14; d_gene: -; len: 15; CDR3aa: CASSPLGGSNEKLFF; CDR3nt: TGTGCCAGCAGCCCCCTCGGAGGGAGTAATGAAAAACTGTTTTTT
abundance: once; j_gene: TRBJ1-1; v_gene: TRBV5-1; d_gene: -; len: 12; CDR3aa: CASSRSGTEAFF; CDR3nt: TGCGCCAGCAGCCGGAGTGGCACTGAAGCTTTCTTT
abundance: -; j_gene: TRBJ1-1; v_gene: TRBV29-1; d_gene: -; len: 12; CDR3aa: CSARRVNTEAFF; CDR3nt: TGCAGCGCGCGGAGGGTGAACACTGAAGCTTTCTTT
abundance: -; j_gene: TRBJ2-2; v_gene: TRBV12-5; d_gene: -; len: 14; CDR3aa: CASGSGYGTGELFF; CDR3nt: TGTGCTAGTGGCTCAGGGTATGGGACCGGGGAGCTGTTTTTT
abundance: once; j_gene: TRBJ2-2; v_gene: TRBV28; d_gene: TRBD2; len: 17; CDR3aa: CASRPPRTSGHPGELFF; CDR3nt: TGTGCCAGCAGACCCCCCAGGACTAGCGGGCACCCCGGGGAGCTGTTTTTT
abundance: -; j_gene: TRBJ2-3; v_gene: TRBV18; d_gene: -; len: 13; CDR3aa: CASSLPGTDTQYF; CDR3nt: TGTGCCAGCTCACTTCCGGGCACAGATACGCAGTATTTT
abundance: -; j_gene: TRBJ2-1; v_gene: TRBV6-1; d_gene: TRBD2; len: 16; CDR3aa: CASSELAGSLNNEQFF; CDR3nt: TGTGCCAGCAGTGAACTAGCGGGCTCCCTAAATAATGAGCAGTTCTTC
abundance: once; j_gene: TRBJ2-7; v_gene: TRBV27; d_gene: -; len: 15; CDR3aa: CASSLFAGASYEQYF; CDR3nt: TGTGCCAGCAGTTTATTCGCGGGCGCCTCCTACGAGCAGTACTTC
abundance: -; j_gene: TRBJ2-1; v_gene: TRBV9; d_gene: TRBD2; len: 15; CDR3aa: CASSVASGRPHEQFF; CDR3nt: TGTGCCAGCAGCGTAGCTAGCGGGAGACCCCATGAGCAGTTCTTC
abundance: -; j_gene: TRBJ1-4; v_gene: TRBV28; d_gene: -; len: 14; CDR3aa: CASRNAGTNEKLFF; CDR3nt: TGTGCCAGCAGAAACGCGGGAACTAATGAAAAACTGTTTTTT
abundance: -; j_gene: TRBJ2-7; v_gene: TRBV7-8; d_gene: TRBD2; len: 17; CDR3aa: CASSLGLAGGKGYEQYF; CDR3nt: TGTGCCAGCAGCTTAGGCCTAGCGGGAGGGAAAGGCTACGAGCAGTACTTC
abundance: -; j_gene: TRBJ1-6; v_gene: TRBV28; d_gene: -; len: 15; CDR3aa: CASSPIDRSYSPLHF; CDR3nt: TGTGCCAGCAGTCCAATAGACAGAAGTTATTCACCCCTCCACTTT
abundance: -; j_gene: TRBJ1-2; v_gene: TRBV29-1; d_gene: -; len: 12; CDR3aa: CSVALSGYGYTF; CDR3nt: TGCAGCGTTGCTCTGTCAGGATATGGCTACACCTTC
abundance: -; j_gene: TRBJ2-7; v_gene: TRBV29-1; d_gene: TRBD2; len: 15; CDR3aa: CSVDGGREYHDEQYF; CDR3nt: TGCAGCGTTGACGGTGGGCGGGAGTATCATGACGAGCAGTACTTC
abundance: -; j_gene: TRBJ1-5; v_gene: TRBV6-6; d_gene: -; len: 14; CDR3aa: CASGSGGVGQPQHF; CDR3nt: TGTGCCAGCGGGTCCGGGGGGGTGGGTCAGCCCCAGCATTTT
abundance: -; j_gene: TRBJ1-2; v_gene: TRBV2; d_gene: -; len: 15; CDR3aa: CASSGDRRRFSGYTF; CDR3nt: TGTGCCAGCAGTGGTGACCGCAGGAGGTTTAGTGGCTACACCTTC
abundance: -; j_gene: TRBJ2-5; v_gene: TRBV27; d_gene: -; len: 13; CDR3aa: CASSRTFQETQYF; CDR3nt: TGTGCCAGCAGTCGGACTTTCCAAGAGACCCAGTACTTC
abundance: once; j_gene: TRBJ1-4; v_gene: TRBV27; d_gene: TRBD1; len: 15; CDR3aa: CASSTAGGGNEKLFF; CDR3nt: TGTGCCAGCAGTACCGCAGGGGGCGGAAATGAAAAACTGTTTTTT
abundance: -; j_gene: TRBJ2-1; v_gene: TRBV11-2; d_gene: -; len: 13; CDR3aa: CASSSRGYNEQFF; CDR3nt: TGTGCCAGCAGTTCTCGGGGCTACAATGAGCAGTTCTTC
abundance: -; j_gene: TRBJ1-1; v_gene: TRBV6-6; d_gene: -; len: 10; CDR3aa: CASRGAEAFF; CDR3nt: TGTGCCAGCAGAGGGGCTGAAGCTTTCTTT
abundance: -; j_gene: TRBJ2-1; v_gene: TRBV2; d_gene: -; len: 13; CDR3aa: CASEKDLTGEQFF; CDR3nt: TGTGCCAGCGAGAAAGACTTAACGGGGGAGCAGTTCTTC
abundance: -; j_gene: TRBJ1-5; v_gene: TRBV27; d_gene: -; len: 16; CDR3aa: CASSSSRGGRIQPQHF; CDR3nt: TGTGCCAGCAGTTCCTCCCGCGGGGGGCGCATTCAGCCCCAGCATTTT
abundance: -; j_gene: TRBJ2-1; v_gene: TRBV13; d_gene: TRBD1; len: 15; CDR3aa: CASSPRGPGYNEQFF; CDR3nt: TGTGCCAGCAGCCCAAGGGGGCCCGGATACAATGAGCAGTTCTTC
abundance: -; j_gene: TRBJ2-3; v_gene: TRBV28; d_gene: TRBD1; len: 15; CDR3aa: CASSPEQGTTDTQYF; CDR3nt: TGTGCCAGCAGTCCCGAACAGGGGACCACAGATACGCAGTATTTT
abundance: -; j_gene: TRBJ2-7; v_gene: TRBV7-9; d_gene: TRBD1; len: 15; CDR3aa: CSSSPRTGLKDEQYF; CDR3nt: TGTTCCAGCAGCCCGCGGACAGGATTAAAGGACGAGCAGTACTTC
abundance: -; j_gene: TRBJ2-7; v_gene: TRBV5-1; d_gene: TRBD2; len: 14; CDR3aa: CASSSGLAGYEQYF; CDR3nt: TGCGCCAGCAGCTCGGGACTAGCGGGCTACGAGCAGTACTTC
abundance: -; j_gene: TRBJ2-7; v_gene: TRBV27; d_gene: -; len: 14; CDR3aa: CASSLSKGAYEQYF; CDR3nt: TGTGCCAGCAGTTTATCGAAAGGGGCCTACGAGCAGTACTTC
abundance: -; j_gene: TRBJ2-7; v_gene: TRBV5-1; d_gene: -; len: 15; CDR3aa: CASSLEPGSSYEQYF; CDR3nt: TGCGCCAGCAGCTTGGAGCCAGGTAGCTCCTACGAGCAGTACTTC
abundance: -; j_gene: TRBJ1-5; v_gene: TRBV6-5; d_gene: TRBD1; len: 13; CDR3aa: CASSYNRGQPQHF; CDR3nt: TGTGCCAGCAGTTACAACAGGGGTCAGCCCCAGCATTTT
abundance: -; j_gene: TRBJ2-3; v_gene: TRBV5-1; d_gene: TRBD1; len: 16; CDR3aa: CASRAGGTGGLDTQYF; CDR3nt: TGCGCCAGCAGGGCCGGTGGGACAGGGGGCTTAGATACGCAGTATTTT
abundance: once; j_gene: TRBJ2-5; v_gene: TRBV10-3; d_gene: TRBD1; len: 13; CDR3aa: CAIREDREETQYF; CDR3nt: TGTGCCATCAGAGAGGACAGGGAGGAGACCCAGTACTTC
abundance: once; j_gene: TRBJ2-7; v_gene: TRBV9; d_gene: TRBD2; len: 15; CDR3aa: CASSVGVTSGYEQYF; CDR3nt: TGTGCCAGCAGCGTAGGGGTAACTAGCGGCTACGAGCAGTACTTC
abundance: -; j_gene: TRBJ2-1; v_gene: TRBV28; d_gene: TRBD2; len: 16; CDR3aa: CASKTGGTRYRDEQFF; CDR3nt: TGTGCCAGCAAAACCGGCGGGACTAGGTATCGCGATGAGCAGTTCTTC
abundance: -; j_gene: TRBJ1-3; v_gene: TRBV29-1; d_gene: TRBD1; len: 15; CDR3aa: CSAQPGTGDGNTIYF; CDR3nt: TGCAGCGCACAGCCCGGGACAGGGGATGGAAACACCATATATTTT
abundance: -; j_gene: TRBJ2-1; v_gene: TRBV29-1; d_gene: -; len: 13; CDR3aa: CSVAGVTYNEQFF; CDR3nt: TGCAGCGTTGCCGGGGTTACCTACAATGAGCAGTTCTTC
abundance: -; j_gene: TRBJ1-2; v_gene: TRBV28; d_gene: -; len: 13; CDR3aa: CASSPSLTERDTF; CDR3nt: TGTGCCAGCAGTCCCTCCCTGACAGAGCGAGACACCTTC
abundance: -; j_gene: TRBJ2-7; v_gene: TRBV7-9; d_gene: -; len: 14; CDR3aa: CASSLETRTYEQYF; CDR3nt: TGTGCCAGCAGCTTAGAAACTAGAACCTACGAGCAGTACTTC
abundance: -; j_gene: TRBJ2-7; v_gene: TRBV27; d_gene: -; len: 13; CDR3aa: CASSSRRGREQYF; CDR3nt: TGTGCCAGCAGTTCCCGGAGGGGACGCGAGCAGTACTTC
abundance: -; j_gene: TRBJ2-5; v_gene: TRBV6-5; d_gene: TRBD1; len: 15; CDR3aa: CASSYWDRDVETQYF; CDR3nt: TGTGCCAGCAGTTACTGGGACAGGGATGTGGAGACCCAGTACTTC
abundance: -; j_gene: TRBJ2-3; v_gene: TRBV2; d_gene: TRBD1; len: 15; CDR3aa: CASSDRTGVADTQYF; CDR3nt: TGTGCCAGCAGCGACAGGACAGGGGTGGCAGATACGCAGTATTTT
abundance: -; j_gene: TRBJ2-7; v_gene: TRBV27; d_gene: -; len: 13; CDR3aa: CASSFAVSYEQYF; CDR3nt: TGTGCCAGCAGTTTCGCAGTTTCCTACGAGCAGTACTTC
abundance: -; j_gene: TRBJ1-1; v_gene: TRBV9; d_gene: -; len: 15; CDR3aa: CASSVGATANTEAFF; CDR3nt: TGTGCCAGCAGCGTAGGCGCGACAGCGAACACTGAAGCTTTCTTT
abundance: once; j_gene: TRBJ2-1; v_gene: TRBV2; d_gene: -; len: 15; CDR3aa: CASSVRRGTHNEQFF; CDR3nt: TGTGCCAGCAGTGTAAGGAGGGGCACACACAATGAGCAGTTCTTC
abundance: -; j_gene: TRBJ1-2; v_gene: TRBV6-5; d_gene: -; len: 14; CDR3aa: CASSYSRGRDGYTF; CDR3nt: TGTGCCAGCAGTTACTCGAGAGGGCGGGATGGCTACACCTTC
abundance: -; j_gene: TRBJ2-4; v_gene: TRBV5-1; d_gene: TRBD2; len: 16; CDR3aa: CASSLPLAGGGNIQYF; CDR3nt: TGCGCCAGCAGCCTCCCTCTAGCGGGAGGAGGGAACATTCAGTACTTC
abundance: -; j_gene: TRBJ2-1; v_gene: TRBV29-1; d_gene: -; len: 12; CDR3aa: CSAPGTSHEQFF; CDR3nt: TGCAGTGCCCCCGGGACATCCCATGAGCAGTTCTTC
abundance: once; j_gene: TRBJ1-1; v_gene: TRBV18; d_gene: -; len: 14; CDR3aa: CASSPQSGITEAFF; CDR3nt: TGTGCCAGCTCACCACAATCCGGGATCACTGAAGCTTTCTTT
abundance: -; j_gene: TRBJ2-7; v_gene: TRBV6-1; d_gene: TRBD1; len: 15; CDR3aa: CASSTGGFGVYEQYF; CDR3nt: TGTGCCAGCAGTACAGGGGGCTTTGGAGTCTACGAGCAGTACTTC
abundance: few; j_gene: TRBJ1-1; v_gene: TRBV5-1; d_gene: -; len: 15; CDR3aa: CASSSFGRENTEAFF; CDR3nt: TGCGCCAGCAGCTCATTCGGACGGGAGAACACTGAAGCTTTCTTT
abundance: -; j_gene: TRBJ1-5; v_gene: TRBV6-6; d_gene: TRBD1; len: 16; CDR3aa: CASSYFGQDGNQPQHF; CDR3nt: TGTGCCAGCAGTTACTTCGGACAGGACGGTAATCAGCCCCAGCATTTT
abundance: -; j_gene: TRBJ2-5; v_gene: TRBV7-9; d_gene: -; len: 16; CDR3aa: CASSLAGALYQETQYF; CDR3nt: TGTGCCAGCAGCTTAGCGGGGGCGCTGTACCAAGAGACCCAGTACTTC
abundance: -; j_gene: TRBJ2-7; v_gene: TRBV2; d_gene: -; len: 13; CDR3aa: CASSGTDSYEQYF; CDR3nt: TGTGCCAGCAGTGGGACAGACTCCTACGAGCAGTACTTC
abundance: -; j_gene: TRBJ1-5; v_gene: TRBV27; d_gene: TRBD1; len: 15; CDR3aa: CASRPGQGSYQPQHF; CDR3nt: TGTGCCAGCAGACCCGGACAGGGGTCTTATCAGCCCCAGCATTTT
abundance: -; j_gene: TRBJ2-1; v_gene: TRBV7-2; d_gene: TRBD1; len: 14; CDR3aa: CASSLAGTGGEQFF; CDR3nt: TGTGCCAGCAGCTTAGCTGGGACAGGGGGTGAGCAGTTCTTC